This TCR beta chain was sequenced for a study of T-cell memory formation after mild COVID-19. The wider study: TCR clusters largely stayed donor specific.

Study-wide findings and caveats: Some clones that responded were present in memory (sampled pre-infection), which suggests cross-reactive memory joined. The CD4+ clones that contracted clustered mainly within CM and EM, and the CD8+ clones concentrated in EMRA.

To note about this clonotype: Its antigen is not identified.

The 5'RACE method, run with constant-segment primers, produced TCR alpha and TCR beta cDNA libraries (carrying sample barcodes and UMIs). TCRdb recomputed calls from the 5' RACE reads with MiXCR, one row per CDR3 protein. The sample includes about 210,000 distinct CDR3 sequences, about 10% seen only once; the top ten take roughly 3%. The V gene's germline CDR1 is KGHSH and CDR2 LQKENI. This CDR3 region has 15 residues. V dropped 3 bases and J dropped 2; count of bases not matched to a gene: 6. What was sequenced was PBMCs or a T cell subset sorted from them (not recorded which). The chain joins TRBV18 to TRBJ1-1; 7 positions agree with TRBD1. This sequence originates from a man younger than 30 who had mild COVID-19 (a few samples of this study predate the infection). Cell type and time point are not known. CDR3 nucleotide sequence: TGTGCCAGCTCACCGCAACACAGGGGTAACACTGAAGCTTTCTTT. This codes for CASSPQHRGNTEAFF.